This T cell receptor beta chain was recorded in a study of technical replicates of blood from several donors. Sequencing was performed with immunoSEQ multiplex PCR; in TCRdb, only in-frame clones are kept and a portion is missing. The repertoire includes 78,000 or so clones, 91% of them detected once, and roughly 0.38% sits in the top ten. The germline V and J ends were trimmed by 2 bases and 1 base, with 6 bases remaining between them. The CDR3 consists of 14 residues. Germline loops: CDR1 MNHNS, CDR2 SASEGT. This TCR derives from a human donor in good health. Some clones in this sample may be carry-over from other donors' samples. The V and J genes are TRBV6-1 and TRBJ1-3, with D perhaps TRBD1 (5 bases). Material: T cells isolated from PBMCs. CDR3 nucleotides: TGTGCCAGCAGTGAACAGGGATCTGGAAACACCATATATTTT. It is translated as CASSEQGSGNTIYF.